Presented here are 21 T cell receptor beta chains from one specimen sequenced in a study of blood T cells in healthy people across ages. The authors ran a second PCR of roughly 6 to 12 cycles using a sample-barcoded 5' primer and a J-beta primer mix. Each CDR3 protein is one row after TCRdb ran MiXCR on the 5' RACE reads. The sample records over 1,500,000 distinct CDR3 sequences, 49% being singletons. The material sequenced was blood. The source of these receptors is a woman aged 40 to 50 in good health.

The chain employs TRBV6-6 and TRBJ1-2; D is perhaps TRBD1 (5 bases). From germline, CDR1 is MNHNY and CDR2 SVGAGI (reference sequence). This CDR3 comprises 14 residues. V lost 4 bases, J lost 4 bases, and 13 bases lay in between. The CDR3 sequence: CASSSRVDGYGYTF. Here the CDR3 DNA reads TGTGCCAGCAGTTCCAGGGTAGACGGCTATGGCTACACCTTC.

The chain links TRBV20-1 to TRBJ2-3, with 10 bases identical to TRBD2. Germline V CDR1 and CDR2: DFQATT, SNEGSKA (reference sequence). The CDR3 length is 17 residues. V shed 6 bases, J shed 0 bases, and the junction held 12 bases outside the gene matches. Here the CDR3 reads CSAEAGGRLSSTDTQYF. CDR3 sequence (DNA): TGCAGTGCAGAAGCGGGGGGGAGACTAAGTAGCACAGATACGCAGTATTTT.

This sequence joins TRBV5-4 and TRBJ2-1; 9 bases line up with TRBD2. The CDR3 runs to 16 residues. CDR1 and CDR2 from the germline V gene are SGHNT and YYREEE (reference sequence). Losses at the gene ends were 4 bases for V and 5 bases for J; bases not matched to a gene: 10. This chain's CDR3 is CASSGQAGGTDNEQFF. The CDR3 coding sequence is TGTGCCAGCAGCGGTCAAGCGGGGGGTACAGACAATGAGCAGTTCTTC.

The chain employs TRBV13 and TRBJ2-2; D is possibly TRBD1 (6 bases). The V and J ends lost 0 bases and 4 bases respectively, with 12 bases between them. The CDR3 extends over 16 amino acids. Per germline, CDR1 PRHDT and CDR2 FYEKMQ (reference sequence). The CDR3 loop reads CASSLGAGVSTGELFF. CDR3 nucleotide sequence: TGTGCCAGCAGCTTAGGGGCAGGGGTTTCCACCGGGGAGCTGTTTTTT.

This clonotype has only one observation. V and J are TRBV5-1 and TRBJ1-4; D perhaps matches TRBD1 (6 bases). Germline CDR1 reads SGHRS; CDR2 reads YFSETQ. V shed 3 bases and J shed 7 bases, with 16 bases lying between them. The CDR3 consists of 15 residues. The CDR3 coding sequence is TGCGCCAGCAGCTGGGGACAACCCGGAGGTGAAAAACTGTTTTTT. The encoded protein is CASSWGQPGGEKLFF.

In its sample, this clonotype was seen many times. This chain connects TRBV4-2 to TRBJ2-7; D is perhaps TRBD1 (5 bases). This CDR3 comprises 14 residues. Between the trimmed V and J ends, which lost 0 bases and 5 bases, there was a span of 11 bases. Per the germline V gene, CDR1 is LGHNA and CDR2 is YNFKEQ. The CDR3 sequence: CASSQDAGNNEQYF. The CDR3 DNA follows: TGTGCCAGCAGCCAAGATGCAGGGAACAACGAGCAGTACTTC.

V and J are TRBV7-2 and TRBJ2-5, with D possibly being TRBD1 or TRBD2 (6 bases each). Germline V gene data show CDR1 as SGHTA and CDR2 as FQGNSA. Trimming took 8 bases from V and 2 from J, leaving 15 bases between them. The length of the CDR3 is 14 residues. The CDR3 loop reads CASRGQVTQETQYF. CDR3 in DNA: TGTGCCAGCCGGGGGCAGGTTACACAAGAGACCCAGTACTTC.

The V gene is TRBV12-3 or TRBV12-4, the J gene TRBJ1-6; perhaps TRBD1 as D (6 bases). V lost 5 bases and J lost 4, with 12 bases in between. The CDR3 length is 15 residues. The CDR3 here is CASSLGQSYNSPLHF. The CDR3 bases are TGTGCCAGCAGTCTCGGACAGTCTTATAATTCACCCCTCCACTTT.

This clonotype was seen only a few times. The gene calls are TRBV4-2 and TRBJ1-2; D is uncertain. The CDR3 runs to 14 residues. The V gene's germline CDR1 is LGHNA and CDR2 YNFKEQ. V was clipped by 0 bases and J by 2 bases, with 7 bases between them. CDR3 protein: CASSQEYSNYGYTF. The CDR3 DNA reads TGTGCCAGCAGCCAAGAATATTCCAACTATGGCTACACCTTC.

This chain joins TRBV24-1 and TRBJ2-6; no firm D call. The V end was cut by 3 bases, the J end by 2 bases, with 10 bases between. This CDR3 contains 16 residues. Germline assignment: CDR1 KGHDR and CDR2 SFDVKD. Here the CDR3 reads CATSDEAAAGANVLTF. The CDR3 nucleotides read TGTGCCACCAGTGATGAGGCGGCAGCTGGGGCCAACGTCCTGACTTTC.

The V call is TRBV6-5, the J call TRBJ1-1; D gene ambiguous. The CDR3 sequence is 14 residues long. CDR1 is MNHEY and CDR2 is SVGAGI in the germline V gene. With 6 bases removed from V and 0 bases from J, the gap between germline ends came to 11 bases. This CDR3 reads CASSYLQLNTEAFF. The CDR3 nucleotides are TGTGCCAGCAGCTACCTGCAGCTGAACACTGAAGCTTTCTTT.

V gene TRBV4-3 combines with J gene TRBJ1-6, with 7 positions matching TRBD1. Germline assignment: CDR1 LGHNA and CDR2 YSLEER. The CDR3 totals 20 residues. Unmatched junction bases numbered 18, after V lost 2 bases and J lost 5 bases. Here the CDR3 DNA reads TGCGCCAGCAGCCAACATCCCCTTACGCCCGGGACAGAGAATAATTCACCCCTCCACTTT. This codes for CASSQHPLTPGTENNSPLHF.

This clonotype was observed many times. The chain recombines TRBV4-3 with TRBJ2-6; D is unresolved. V was trimmed by 1 base and J by 3 bases, leaving 7 bases between them. This CDR3 is built from 15 residues. Looked up from germline, CDR1 is LGHNA and CDR2 is YSLEER. The CDR3 region is CASSQATDGANVLTF. The CDR3 bases are TGCGCCAGCAGCCAAGCGACGGATGGGGCCAACGTCCTGACTTTC.

The chain carries TRBV20-1 and TRBJ2-7; no clear D. The germline CDR1 and CDR2 sequences are DFQATT and SNEGSKA (reference sequence). CDR3 length equals 13 residues. V was cut by 1 base and J by 5 bases, with 12 bases left in between. The CDR3 DNA follows: TGCAGTGCTAGAGTACCCAACCCCCACGAGCAGTACTTC. Translation gives CSARVPNPHEQYF.

V and J are TRBV29-1 and TRBJ2-1; possible D gene TRBD1, 6 bases. The germline CDR1 and CDR2 sequences are SQVTM and ANQGSEA. V lost 1 base and J 3 bases, leaving 19 bases between the germline ends. The CDR3 runs 17 residues. In DNA, the CDR3 is TGCAGCGTTGAAGGGGGTGGTGGGACAATCAACTACAATGAGCAGTTCTTC. Its translation is CSVEGGGGTINYNEQFF.

This chain uses TRBV20-1 with TRBJ1-1, with no clear D. V was cut by 6 bases and J by 2 bases, with 19 bases left in between. Germline assignment: CDR1 DFQATT and CDR2 SNEGSKA (reference sequence). CDR3 length equals 15 residues. The CDR3 loop reads CSAPSPGRGNTEAFF. CDR3 in DNA: TGCAGTGCACCTTCCCCCGGTCGGGGTAACACTGAAGCTTTCTTT.

The genes are TRBV2 and TRBJ1-1; D gene ambiguous. Trimming shortened V by 4 bases and J by 4 bases, and 7 bases separated the two germline ends. Germline CDR1 is SNHLY and CDR2 is FYNNEI. The CDR3 is 12 amino acids. The chain's CDR3 is CASSVSSTEAFF. The CDR3 DNA sequence: TGTGCCAGCAGTGTCAGCAGCACTGAAGCTTTCTTT.

This clonotype was counted between two and nine times. The V and J genes are TRBV12-3 or TRBV12-4 and TRBJ2-7; 10 positions agree with TRBD1. The CDR3 runs 15 residues. V shed 5 bases, J shed 3 bases, and the junction held 7 bases outside the gene matches. The CDR3 nucleotides are TGTGCCAGCAGTCCTCCATGGACAGGGGGCTACGAGCAGTACTTC. This encodes CASSPPWTGGYEQYF.

Only a few counts were recorded for this clonotype. V gene TRBV4-2 combines with J gene TRBJ2-5, with 7 bases fitting TRBD1. The J call may be mistaken, given a closer DNA end match to TRBJ2-7. The CDR3 contains 15 residues. Germline CDR1 LGHNA, CDR2 YNFKEQ. The CDR3 region is CASSQATGRAYEQYF. The CDR3 DNA sequence: TGTGCCAGCAGCCAAGCGACAGGGCGGGCCTACGAGCAGTACTTC.

This clonotype turned up a few times. V and J are TRBV11-1 and TRBJ2-7; TRBD2 agrees at 7 bases. This CDR3 comprises 13 residues. The V and J ends lost 4 bases and 2 bases, in that order; junction bases with no gene match: 2. From germline, CDR1 is SGHAT and CDR2 FQDESV (reference sequence). As DNA, the CDR3 is TGTGCCAGCAGCTGGGAGGGGACCTACGAGCAGTACTTC. It encodes CASSWEGTYEQYF.

This clonotype was observed a few times. The chain carries TRBV20-1 and TRBJ2-5; D is undetermined. This CDR3 is 13 amino acids long. The germline V gene has CDR1 DFQATT and CDR2 SNEGSKA (reference sequence). The germline V and J ends were trimmed by 0 bases and 2 bases, with 7 bases remaining between them. The chain's CDR3 is CSARDSHQETQYF. DNA of the CDR3: TGCAGTGCTAGAGATAGCCATCAAGAGACCCAGTACTTC.